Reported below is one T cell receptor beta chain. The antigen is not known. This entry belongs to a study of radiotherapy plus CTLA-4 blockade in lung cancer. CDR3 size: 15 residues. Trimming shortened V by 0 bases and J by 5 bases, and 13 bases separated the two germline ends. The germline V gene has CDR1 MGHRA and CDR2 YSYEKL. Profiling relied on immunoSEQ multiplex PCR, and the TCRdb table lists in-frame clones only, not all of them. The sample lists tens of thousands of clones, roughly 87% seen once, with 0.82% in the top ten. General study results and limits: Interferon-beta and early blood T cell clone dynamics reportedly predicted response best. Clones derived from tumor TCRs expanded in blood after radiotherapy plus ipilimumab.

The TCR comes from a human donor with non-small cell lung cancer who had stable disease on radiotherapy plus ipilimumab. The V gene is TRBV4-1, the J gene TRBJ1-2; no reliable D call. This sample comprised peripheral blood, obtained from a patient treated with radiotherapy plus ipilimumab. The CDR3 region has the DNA TGCGCCAGCAGCCAAGAGGCCACCAGACCATATGGCTACACCTTC. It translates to CASSQEATRPYGYTF.